A selection of T cell receptor beta chains follows, all from one sample in a study of blood T cell repertoires in COVID-19. Generated by immunoSEQ multiplex PCR, the TCRdb table keeps only in-frame clones and is missing some. The sample shows 200,000 to 250,000 clones, 83% of them seen only once. Specimen: peripheral blood. These receptors came from a woman between 50 and 59 years old with acute or convalescent COVID-19. The CDR3 runs from the conserved cysteine through the conserved F or W. The order of the fields is V gene, D gene, J gene, clone size, CDR3 DNA, CDR3 protein. D genes are given only for firm matches. Expanded clones are given a class, and other clones once, few, many or no size at all.

>TRBV28|-|TRBJ1-2|-
TGTGCCAGCAGCCCTTCGTCGGGATTATATAACTATGGCTACACCTTC
CASSPSSGLYNYGYTF
>TRBV29-1|TRBD1|TRBJ1-2|few
TGCAGCGTCCGGGACAGGGGGTTGAGTGGCTACACCTTC
CSVRDRGLSGYTF
>TRBV15|-|TRBJ1-2|-
TGTGCCACCAGCAGAGATCGAGGGTCGGTCTATGGCTACACCTTC
CATSRDRGSVYGYTF
>TRBV7-2|-|TRBJ2-2|-
TGTGCCAGCAGCTTAGAAGGGGCAGACACCGGGGAGCTGTTTTTT
CASSLEGADTGELFF
>TRBV7-9|TRBD2|TRBJ2-3|-
TGTGCCAGCACGGGACTAGGGAGCACAGATACGCAGTATTTT
CASTGLGSTDTQYF
>TRBV28|-|TRBJ2-7|-
TGTGCCAGCAGTTTTAGAGATCCTGCCTACGAGCAGTACTTC
CASSFRDPAYEQYF
>TRBV10-1|-|TRBJ2-2|-
TGCGCCAGCAGTGTTGGTAGCGCGAACACCGGGGAGCTGTTTTTT
CASSVGSANTGELFF
>TRBV7-2|TRBD1|TRBJ1-6|-
TGTGCCAGCAGCCACTGGGACAGGGAAAATTCACCCCTCCACTTT
CASSHWDRENSPLHF
>TRBV25-1|TRBD1|TRBJ1-4|few
TGTGCCAGCAGGGACGACAGGGGAAGCGAAAAACTGTTTTTT
CASRDDRGSEKLFF
>TRBV5-5|-|TRBJ2-2|-
TGTGCCAGCAGCTTGGCAGGGCGGAGCACCGGGGAGCTGTTTTTT
CASSLAGRSTGELFF
>TRBV28|-|TRBJ2-3|-
TGTGCCAGCAGTTTGAGAATCCTTTCCACAGATACGCAGTATTTT
CASSLRILSTDTQYF
>TRBV11-3|TRBD1|TRBJ2-1|-
TGTGCCAGCAGCTTAGGAACCGGGACAGGGGGTCGTGAGCAGTTCTTC
CASSLGTGTGGREQFF
>TRBV19|TRBD1|TRBJ1-1|-
TGTGCCAGTAGCAGGGGGGACACTGAAGCTTTCTTT
CASSRGDTEAFF
>TRBV4-3|-|TRBJ2-7|-
TGCGCCAGCAGCCAAGAGACGACAGCTTACGAGCAGTACTTC
CASSQETTAYEQYF